This TCR beta chain is from a study of regulatory T cells in long-lasting Graves disease. Findings and caveats of the study: Compared with new cases, persistent Graves' patients showed reduced TCR diversity.

This CDR3 spans 14 amino acids. Trimming at V came to 8 bases and at J to 0 bases, leaving 6 bases not matched to a gene. Looked up from germline, CDR1 is SNHLY and CDR2 is FYNNEI. In its sample, this clonotype was seen a few times. Its antigen is undetermined. Time point defined: newly diagnosed GD, antithyroid drugs for less than 3 months. Scientists built the TCR library using RNA that was extracted from PBMCs. The TCR beta library used iRepertoire HTBI primers with Arm-PCR amplification of CDR3. TCRdb called the multiplex PCR reads again in MiXCR, with one record for every CDR3 protein. The table lists approximately 270,000 distinct CDR3 sequences, about 18% of them singletons. The same sample was also used in a study of T cells in Graves' hyperthyroidism and ophthalmopathy. Per that paper: HTBI primers were used for first-round RT-PCR of the TCR CDR3.

The sequence was collected from a woman in her 30s with Graves disease. This chain links TRBV2 with TRBJ2-5, with TRBD2 matching over 7 bases. The sample was peripheral blood mononuclear cells (PBMCs), taken at new diagnosis, from a patient treated with antithyroid drugs. The CDR3 region is CASRLAVYQETQYF. The CDR3 bases are TGTGCCAGCCGGCTAGCGGTGTACCAAGAGACCCAGTACTTC.